This T cell receptor beta chain was captured in a study of blood T cell repertoires in COVID-19. Study context: The analysed material was cDNA or gDNA that came from T cells, B-cell-depleted T cells, or PBMCs.

Clones were sequenced by immunoSEQ multiplex PCR, and TCRdb holds only the in-frame ones, with some missing. The table records a few hundred thousand clones, around 90% of them present only once. A word on this clone: This same CDR3 is encoded by further DNA sequences in the sample.

People in the exposed group encountered a COVID-19 case within 2 weeks before entering the study. This receptor was obtained from a man under 40 who had been exposed to COVID-19. Source material: PBMCs or T cells enriched from blood (not recorded which).

The CDR3 is CASSQLTGLYGYTF. CDR3 nucleotide sequence: TGCGCCAGCAGCCAGTTGACAGGGCTCTATGGCTACACCTTC. This chain uses TRBV4-1 with TRBJ1-2; 7 bases fit TRBD1. Germline V lookup: CDR1 MGHRA, CDR2 YSYEKL. The CDR3 consists of 14 residues. The V gene end was trimmed by 3 bases and the J gene end by 4 bases; junction bases not matched to a gene: 5.